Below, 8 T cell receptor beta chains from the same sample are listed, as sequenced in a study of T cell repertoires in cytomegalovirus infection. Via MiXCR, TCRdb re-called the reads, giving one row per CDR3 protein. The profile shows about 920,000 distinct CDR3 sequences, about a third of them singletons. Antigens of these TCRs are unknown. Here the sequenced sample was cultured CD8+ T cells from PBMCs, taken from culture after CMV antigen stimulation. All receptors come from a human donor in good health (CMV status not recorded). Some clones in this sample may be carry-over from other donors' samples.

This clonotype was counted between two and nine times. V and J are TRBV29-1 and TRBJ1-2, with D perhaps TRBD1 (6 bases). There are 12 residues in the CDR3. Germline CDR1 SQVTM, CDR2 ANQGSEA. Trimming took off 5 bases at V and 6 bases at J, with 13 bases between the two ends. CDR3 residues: CSVPPGGDGYTF. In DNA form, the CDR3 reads TGCAGCGTTCCACCGGGGGGCGATGGCTACACCTTC.

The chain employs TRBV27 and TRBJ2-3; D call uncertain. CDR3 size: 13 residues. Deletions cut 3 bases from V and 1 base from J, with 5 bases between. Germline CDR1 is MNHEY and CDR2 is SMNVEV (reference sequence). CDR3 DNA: TGTGCCAGCAGTTTTGACCGCACAGATACGCAGTATTTT. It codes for CASSFDRTDTQYF.

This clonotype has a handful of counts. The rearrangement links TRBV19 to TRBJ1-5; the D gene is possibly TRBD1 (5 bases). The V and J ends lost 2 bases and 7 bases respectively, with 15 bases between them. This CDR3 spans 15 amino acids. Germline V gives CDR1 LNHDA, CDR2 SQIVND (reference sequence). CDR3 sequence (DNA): TGTGCCAGTAGTATAATCCGGGACCTCGCCCAGCCCCAGCATTTT. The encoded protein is CASSIIRDLAQPQHF.

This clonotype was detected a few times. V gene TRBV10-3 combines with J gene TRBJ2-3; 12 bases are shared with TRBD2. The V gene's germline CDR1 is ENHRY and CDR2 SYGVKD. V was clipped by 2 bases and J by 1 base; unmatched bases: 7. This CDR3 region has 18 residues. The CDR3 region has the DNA TGTGCCATCAGTGAGCCGCTAGCGGGGGGGCCCCGCACAGATACGCAGTATTTT. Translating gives CAISEPLAGGPRTDTQYF.

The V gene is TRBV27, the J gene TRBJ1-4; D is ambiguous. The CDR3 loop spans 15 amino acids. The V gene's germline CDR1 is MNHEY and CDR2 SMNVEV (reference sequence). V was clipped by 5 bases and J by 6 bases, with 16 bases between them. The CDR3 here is CASSPIMGLYEKLFF. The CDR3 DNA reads TGTGCCAGCAGTCCCATTATGGGGTTATATGAAAAACTGTTTTTT.

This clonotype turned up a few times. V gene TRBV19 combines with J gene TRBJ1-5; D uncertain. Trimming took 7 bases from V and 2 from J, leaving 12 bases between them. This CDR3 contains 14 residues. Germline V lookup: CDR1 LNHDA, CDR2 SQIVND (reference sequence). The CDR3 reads CASTTDVGNQPQHF. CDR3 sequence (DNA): TGTGCCAGTACAACGGATGTGGGCAATCAGCCCCAGCATTTT.

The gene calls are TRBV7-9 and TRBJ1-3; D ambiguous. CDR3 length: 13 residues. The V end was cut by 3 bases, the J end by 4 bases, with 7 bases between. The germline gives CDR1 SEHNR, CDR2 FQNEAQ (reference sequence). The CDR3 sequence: CASSFYLGNTIYF. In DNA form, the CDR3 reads TGTGCCAGCAGCTTCTACCTAGGAAACACCATATATTTT.

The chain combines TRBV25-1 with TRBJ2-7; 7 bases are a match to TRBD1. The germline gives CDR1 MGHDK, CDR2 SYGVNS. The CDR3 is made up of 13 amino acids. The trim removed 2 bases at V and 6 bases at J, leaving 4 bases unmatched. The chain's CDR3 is CASSELGQSEQYF. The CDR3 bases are TGTGCCAGCAGTGAACTGGGACAGTCCGAGCAGTACTTC.